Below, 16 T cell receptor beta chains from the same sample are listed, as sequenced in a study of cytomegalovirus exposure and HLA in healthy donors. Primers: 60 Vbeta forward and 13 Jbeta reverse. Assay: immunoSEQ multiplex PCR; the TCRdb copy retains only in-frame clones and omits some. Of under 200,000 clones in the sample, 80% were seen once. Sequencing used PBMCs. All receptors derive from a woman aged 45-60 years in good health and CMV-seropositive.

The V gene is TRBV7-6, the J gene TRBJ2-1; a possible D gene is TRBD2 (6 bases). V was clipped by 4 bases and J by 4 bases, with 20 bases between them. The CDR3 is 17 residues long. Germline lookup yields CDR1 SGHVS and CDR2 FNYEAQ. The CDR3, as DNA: TGTGCCAGCAGCTCCTTTTACCGGGCCGGGGGTTACAATGAGCAGTTCTTC. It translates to CASSSFYRAGGYNEQFF.

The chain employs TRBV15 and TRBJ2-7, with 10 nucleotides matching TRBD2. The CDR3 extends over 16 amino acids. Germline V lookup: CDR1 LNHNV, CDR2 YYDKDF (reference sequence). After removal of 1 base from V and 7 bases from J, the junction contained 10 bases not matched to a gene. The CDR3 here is CATSRGRASGSEEQYF. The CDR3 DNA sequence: TGTGCCACCAGCAGAGGGAGGGCTAGCGGGAGTGAAGAGCAGTACTTC.

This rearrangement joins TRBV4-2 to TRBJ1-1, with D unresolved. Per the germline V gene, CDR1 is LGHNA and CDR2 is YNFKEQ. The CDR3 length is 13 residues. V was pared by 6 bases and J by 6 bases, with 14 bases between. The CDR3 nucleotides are TGTGCCAGCAGTGACCGCAGGTTCGCTGAAGCTTTCTTT. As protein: CASSDRRFAEAFF.

The CDR3 coding sequence is TGTGCCAGCAGTGAATTTGGACAGGGTTATGAAAAACTGTTTTTT. Translated: CASSEFGQGYEKLFF. The chain combines TRBV25-1 with TRBJ1-4, with 8 bases aligning to TRBD1. The CDR3 runs 15 residues. Germline values: CDR1 MGHDK, CDR2 SYGVNS. Trimming cost V 1 base and J 6 bases; bases outside gene matches: 4.

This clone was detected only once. The CDR3 DNA sequence: TGTGCCAGTAGTTCCCCATTCGCAGCTGAAGCTTTCTTT. Protein product: CASSSPFAAEAFF. This chain uses TRBV19 with TRBJ1-1, with D unclear. Germline V gives CDR1 LNHDA, CDR2 SQIVND (reference sequence). The V end lost 5 bases, the J end lost 6 bases, and 13 bases lay between the germline ends. This CDR3 is built from 13 residues.

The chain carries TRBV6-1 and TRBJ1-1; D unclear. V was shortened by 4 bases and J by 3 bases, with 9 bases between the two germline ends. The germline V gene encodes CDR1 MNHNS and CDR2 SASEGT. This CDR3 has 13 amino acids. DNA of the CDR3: TGTGCCAGCAGTGTGGGCCACTACACTGAAGCTTTCTTT. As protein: CASSVGHYTEAFF.

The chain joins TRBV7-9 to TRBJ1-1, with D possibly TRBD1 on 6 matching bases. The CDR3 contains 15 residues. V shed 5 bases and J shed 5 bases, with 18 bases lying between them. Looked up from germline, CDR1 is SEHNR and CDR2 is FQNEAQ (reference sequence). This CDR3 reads CASSPRGGIETEAFF. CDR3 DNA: TGTGCCAGCAGCCCGAGGGGGGGCATAGAAACTGAAGCTTTCTTT.

Here the CDR3 DNA reads TGTGCCAGCAGCTTACGCGGCGCCCTCAGAAATGAGCAGTTCTTC. This codes for CASSLRGALRNEQFF. The genes are TRBV7-9 and TRBJ2-1; D not certain. This CDR3 spans 15 amino acids. Germline CDR1 reads SEHNR; CDR2 reads FQNEAQ (reference sequence). Trimming cost V 2 bases and J 7 bases, with 15 bases left between them.

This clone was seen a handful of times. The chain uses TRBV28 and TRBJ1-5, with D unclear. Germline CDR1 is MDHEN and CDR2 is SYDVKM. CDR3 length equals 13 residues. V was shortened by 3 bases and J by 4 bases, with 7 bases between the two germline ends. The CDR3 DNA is TGTGCCAGCAGTTTCGAGGGAAATCAGCCCCAGCATTTT. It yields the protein CASSFEGNQPQHF.

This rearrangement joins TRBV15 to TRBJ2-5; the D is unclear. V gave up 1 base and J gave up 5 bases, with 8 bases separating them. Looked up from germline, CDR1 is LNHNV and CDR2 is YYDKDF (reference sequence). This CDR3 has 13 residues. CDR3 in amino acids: CATSRVASETQYF. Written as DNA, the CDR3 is TGTGCCACCAGCAGAGTCGCGTCTGAGACCCAGTACTTC.

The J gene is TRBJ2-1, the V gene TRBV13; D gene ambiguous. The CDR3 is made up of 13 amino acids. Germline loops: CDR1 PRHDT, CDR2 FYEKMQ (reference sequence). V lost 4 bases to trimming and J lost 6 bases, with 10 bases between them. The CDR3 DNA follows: TGTGCCAGCAGCTCCGCGGAACTCAATGAGCAGTTCTTC. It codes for CASSSAELNEQFF.

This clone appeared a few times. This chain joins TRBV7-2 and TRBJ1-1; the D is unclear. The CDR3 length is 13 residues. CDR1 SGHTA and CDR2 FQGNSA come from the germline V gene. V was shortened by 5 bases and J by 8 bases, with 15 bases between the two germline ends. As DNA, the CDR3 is TGTGCCAGCAGCCCTTCCTGGTTCAGGGAAGCTTTCTTT. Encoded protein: CASSPSWFREAFF.

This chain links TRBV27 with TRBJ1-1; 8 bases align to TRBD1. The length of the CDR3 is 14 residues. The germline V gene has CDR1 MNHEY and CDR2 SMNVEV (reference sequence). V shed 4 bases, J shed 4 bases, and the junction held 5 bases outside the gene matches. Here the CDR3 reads CASSSRQGSTEAFF. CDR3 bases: TGTGCCAGCAGTTCTCGACAGGGGAGCACTGAAGCTTTCTTT.

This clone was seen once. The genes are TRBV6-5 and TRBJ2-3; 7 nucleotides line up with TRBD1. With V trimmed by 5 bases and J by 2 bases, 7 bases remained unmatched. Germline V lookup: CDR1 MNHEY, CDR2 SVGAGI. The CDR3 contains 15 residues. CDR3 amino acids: CASSTTGLYTDTQYF. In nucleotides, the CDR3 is TGTGCCAGCAGTACGACAGGGCTGTACACAGATACGCAGTATTTT.

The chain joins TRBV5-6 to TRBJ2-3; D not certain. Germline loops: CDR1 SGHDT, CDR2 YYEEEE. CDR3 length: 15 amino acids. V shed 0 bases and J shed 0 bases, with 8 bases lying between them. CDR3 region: CASSLGRASTDTQYF. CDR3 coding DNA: TGTGCCAGCAGCTTGGGGAGAGCTAGCACAGATACGCAGTATTTT. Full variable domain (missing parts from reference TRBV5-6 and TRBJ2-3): DAGVTQSPTHLIKTRGQQVTLRCSPKSGHDTVSWYQQALGQGPQFIFQYYEEEERQRGNFPDRFSGHQFPNYSSELNVNALLLGDSALYLCASSLGRASTDTQYFGPGTRLTVL.

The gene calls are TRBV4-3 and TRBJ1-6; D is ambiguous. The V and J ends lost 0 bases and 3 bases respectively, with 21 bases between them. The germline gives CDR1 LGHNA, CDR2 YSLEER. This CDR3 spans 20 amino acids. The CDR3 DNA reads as TGCGCCAGCAGCCAAGAGGTCCTCGGAGGTATGCGGAACTATAATTCACCCCTCCACTTT. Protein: CASSQEVLGGMRNYNSPLHF.